This is a list of T cell receptor beta chains from one sample in a study of T cell responses to AZD1222 COVID-19 vaccine. Using immunoSEQ multiplex PCR, the repertoire was profiled, and TCRdb retains in-frame clones only, with some absent. The sample contains about 130,000 clones, 80% to 95% of which appear only once. The sample was peripheral blood, taken 28 days after the second AZD1222 dose. The receptors were gathered from an adult who received the AZD1222 COVID-19 vaccine. Both conserved end residues are part of each CDR3. Fields, in order: D gene, clone size, J gene, V gene, CDR3 DNA, CDR3 protein. A D gene is named only where the DNA matches it firmly. A row's size may be missing; if present it is once, few, many or a size class.

D gene: .
clone size: .
J gene: TRBJ2-1
V gene: TRBV3-1/TRBV3-2
CDR3 DNA: TGTGCCAGCAGCCAGCTTGGGACGGTTCCCTACAATGAGCAGTTCTTC
CDR3 protein: CASSQLGTVPYNEQFF

D gene: .
clone size: .
J gene: TRBJ1-1
V gene: TRBV6-5
CDR3 DNA: TGTGCAAGCACAGGGAACACTGAAGCTTTCTTT
CDR3 protein: CASTGNTEAFF

D gene: .
clone size: .
J gene: TRBJ1-3
V gene: TRBV7-9
CDR3 DNA: TGTGCCAGCAGCTTAGGACAGCTTGGAAACACCATATATTTT
CDR3 protein: CASSLGQLGNTIYF

D gene: TRBD2
clone size: .
J gene: TRBJ2-4
V gene: TRBV6-5
CDR3 DNA: TGTGCCAGCAGTTACATGGCCGGGGCGGGAGTGAACATTCAGTACTTC
CDR3 protein: CASSYMAGAGVNIQYF

D gene: .
clone size: few
J gene: TRBJ2-5
V gene: TRBV2
CDR3 DNA: TGTGCCAGCGGAGGTGGGGGGGCCGGAGAGACCCAGTACTTC
CDR3 protein: CASGGGGAGETQYF

D gene: .
clone size: .
J gene: TRBJ1-1
V gene: TRBV5-1
CDR3 DNA: TGCGCCAGCAGGTATAATTTGAACACTGAAGCTTTCTTT
CDR3 protein: CASRYNLNTEAFF

D gene: .
clone size: few
J gene: TRBJ2-7
V gene: TRBV7-8
CDR3 DNA: TGTGCCAGCAGCTTAGAACGAGGACCCTACGAGCAGTACTTC
CDR3 protein: CASSLERGPYEQYF

D gene: .
clone size: .
J gene: TRBJ1-2
V gene: TRBV12-3/TRBV12-4
CDR3 DNA: TGTGCCAGCAGTCCTATCTCGGGCTATGGCTACACCTTC
CDR3 protein: CASSPISGYGYTF

D gene: TRBD2
clone size: .
J gene: TRBJ2-1
V gene: TRBV24-1
CDR3 DNA: TGTGCCACCAGTGATCCCGGGACTAGCGGGAGAGATGAGCAGTTCTTC
CDR3 protein: CATSDPGTSGRDEQFF

D gene: .
clone size: .
J gene: TRBJ1-6
V gene: TRBV6-5
CDR3 DNA: TGTGCCGCGGCGCGATGGGGGACCGGAGAGTCACCCCTCCACTTT
CDR3 protein: CAAARWGTGESPLHF

D gene: .
clone size: .
J gene: TRBJ2-7
V gene: TRBV21-1
CDR3 DNA: TGTGCCAGCCAGGGGGTTTGGGAGCAGTACTTC
CDR3 protein: CASQGVWEQYF

D gene: .
clone size: .
J gene: TRBJ1-2
V gene: TRBV9
CDR3 DNA: TGTGCCAGCACCCCCCGCGCAGGGCACTATGGCTACACCTTC
CDR3 protein: CASTPRAGHYGYTF

D gene: .
clone size: .
J gene: TRBJ1-1
V gene: TRBV18
CDR3 DNA: TGTGCCAGCTCACCACCTCAGGGATCCGAAGCTTTCTTT
CDR3 protein: CASSPPQGSEAFF

D gene: TRBD2
clone size: .
J gene: TRBJ2-3
V gene: TRBV7-7
CDR3 DNA: TGTGCCAGCAGCTTATCTCCAGCGGGGGACTTAGATACGCAGTATTTT
CDR3 protein: CASSLSPAGDLDTQYF

D gene: .
clone size: .
J gene: TRBJ1-2
V gene: TRBV20-1
CDR3 DNA: TGCAGTGCTAGTAAGGGACTGGGATATGGCTACACCTTC
CDR3 protein: CSASKGLGYGYTF

D gene: .
clone size: .
J gene: TRBJ2-5
V gene: TRBV3-1/TRBV3-2
CDR3 DNA: TGTGCCAGCAGCCAAGATGCGGCCGCTCCGGGGGCCCAGTACTTC
CDR3 protein: CASSQDAAAPGAQYF

D gene: TRBD2
clone size: .
J gene: TRBJ2-1
V gene: TRBV7-9
CDR3 DNA: TGTGCCAGCAGCTTATTTCCGGCTAGCGGGGGCCCCTACAATGAGCAGTTCTTC
CDR3 protein: CASSLFPASGGPYNEQFF

D gene: .
clone size: .
J gene: TRBJ2-7
V gene: TRBV21-1
CDR3 DNA: TGTGCCAGCCCGGGACTGTCGGGCGAGCAGTACTTC
CDR3 protein: CASPGLSGEQYF

D gene: TRBD2
clone size: .
J gene: TRBJ2-7
V gene: TRBV9
CDR3 DNA: TGTGCCAGCAGCCCGACTAGCGGGGGGGTATACGAGCAGTACTTC
CDR3 protein: CASSPTSGGVYEQYF

D gene: TRBD1
clone size: .
J gene: TRBJ1-6
V gene: TRBV7-9
CDR3 DNA: TGTGCCAGCAGCTCCGCCGGGACAGCAAATTCACCCCTCCACTTT
CDR3 protein: CASSSAGTANSPLHF

D gene: TRBD1
clone size: .
J gene: TRBJ2-7
V gene: TRBV6-6
CDR3 DNA: TGTGCCAGCAGTTCATCCAGGGGGCGATCGTACGAGCAGTACTTC
CDR3 protein: CASSSSRGRSYEQYF

D gene: .
clone size: .
J gene: TRBJ2-7
V gene: TRBV11-2
CDR3 DNA: TGTGCCAGCAGCCCGGCTCGGGGAAGGGGGTACGAGCAGTACTTC
CDR3 protein: CASSPARGRGYEQYF

D gene: .
clone size: .
J gene: TRBJ1-1
V gene: TRBV12-3/TRBV12-4
CDR3 DNA: TGTGCCAGCAGCAGGGCAAAAAACACTGAAGCTTTCTTT
CDR3 protein: CASSRAKNTEAFF

D gene: .
clone size: .
J gene: TRBJ2-3
V gene: TRBV20-1
CDR3 DNA: TGCAGTGCTAGTGACGGGTCTAGCACAGATACGCAGTATTTT
CDR3 protein: CSASDGSSTDTQYF

D gene: .
clone size: .
J gene: TRBJ1-1
V gene: TRBV19
CDR3 DNA: TGTGCCAGTAGTTCCGCGGGGAGGGGTACTGAAGCTTTCTTT
CDR3 protein: CASSSAGRGTEAFF

D gene: .
clone size: .
J gene: TRBJ2-7
V gene: TRBV11-3
CDR3 DNA: TGTGCCAGCAGCTTAACGGTGAGGTTGGGCCTGAGCTCCTACGAGCAGTACTTC
CDR3 protein: CASSLTVRLGLSSYEQYF

D gene: .
clone size: .
J gene: TRBJ2-2
V gene: TRBV9
CDR3 DNA: TGTGCCAGCAGCGTAGGGACTTCCCACGGAACCGGGGAGCTGTTTTTT
CDR3 protein: CASSVGTSHGTGELFF

D gene: TRBD2
clone size: .
J gene: TRBJ2-5
V gene: TRBV9
CDR3 DNA: TGTGCCAGCAGTCCGCCGGGGGAGCGGGATACGAAGACCCAGTACTTC
CDR3 protein: CASSPPGERDTKTQYF

D gene: TRBD2
clone size: .
J gene: TRBJ2-7
V gene: TRBV29-1
CDR3 DNA: TGCAGCGTTGGCGGGAGCTCCTACGAGCAGTACTTC
CDR3 protein: CSVGGSSYEQYF

D gene: TRBD1
clone size: .
J gene: TRBJ2-6
V gene: TRBV5-1
CDR3 DNA: TGCGCCAGCAGCTTGGAAGGGACAGGGCTCTCTGGGGCCAACGTCCTGACTTTC
CDR3 protein: CASSLEGTGLSGANVLTF

D gene: .
clone size: .
J gene: TRBJ1-5
V gene: TRBV7-9
CDR3 DNA: TGTGCCAGCAGCGGCAAGGGGCCCCAGCCCCAGCATTTT
CDR3 protein: CASSGKGPQPQHF

D gene: .
clone size: .
J gene: TRBJ2-5
V gene: TRBV29-1
CDR3 DNA: TGCAGCGTTGAGGGGGGGCCCCAAGAGACCCAGTACTTC
CDR3 protein: CSVEGGPQETQYF

D gene: .
clone size: once
J gene: TRBJ1-1
V gene: TRBV2
CDR3 DNA: TGTGCCAGCAGTGATTGGTCGGGGCGAACTGAAGCTTTCTTT
CDR3 protein: CASSDWSGRTEAFF

D gene: .
clone size: .
J gene: TRBJ1-3
V gene: TRBV24-1
CDR3 DNA: TGTGCCACCATCGGGAACTCTGGAAACACCATATATTTT
CDR3 protein: CATIGNSGNTIYF

D gene: TRBD2
clone size: .
J gene: TRBJ2-1
V gene: TRBV27
CDR3 DNA: TGTGCCAGCAGTTTATTGGCTAGCGGGAGGGGGTACAATGAGCAGTTCTTC
CDR3 protein: CASSLLASGRGYNEQFF

D gene: .
clone size: .
J gene: TRBJ2-2
V gene: TRBV6-2/TRBV6-3
CDR3 DNA: TGTGCCAGCAGTTACTCGCGGGGAACCGGGGAGCTGTTTTTT
CDR3 protein: CASSYSRGTGELFF

D gene: TRBD1
clone size: once
J gene: TRBJ2-7
V gene: TRBV4-1
CDR3 DNA: TGCGCCAGCAGCCAAGAGTCCAGGGGGAGCTCCTACGAGCAGTACTTC
CDR3 protein: CASSQESRGSSYEQYF

D gene: TRBD2
clone size: .
J gene: TRBJ2-3
V gene: TRBV5-1
CDR3 DNA: TGCGCCAGCAGCCCTGGGACTAGCAACACAGATACGCAGTATTTT
CDR3 protein: CASSPGTSNTDTQYF

D gene: TRBD2
clone size: .
J gene: TRBJ2-2
V gene: TRBV27
CDR3 DNA: TGTGCCAGCAGACCTTACGCGGGAGGGCCTTGGAACACCGGGGAGCTGTTTTTT
CDR3 protein: CASRPYAGGPWNTGELFF

D gene: .
clone size: .
J gene: TRBJ2-2
V gene: TRBV28
CDR3 DNA: TGTGCCAGCAGTAAACCGGGTCCCGGGGAGCTGTTTTTT
CDR3 protein: CASSKPGPGELFF

D gene: TRBD1
clone size: once
J gene: TRBJ1-2
V gene: TRBV29-1
CDR3 DNA: TGCAGCGTCCGGGACAGGGATAGCACAGTTAAAGCTAACTATGGCTACACCTTC
CDR3 protein: CSVRDRDSTVKANYGYTF

D gene: TRBD1
clone size: .
J gene: TRBJ1-5
V gene: TRBV6-2/TRBV6-3
CDR3 DNA: TGTGCCAGCAGTTGGAGCCGGGACAGGCATTCCTATAGCAATCAGCCCCAGCATTTT
CDR3 protein: CASSWSRDRHSYSNQPQHF

D gene: .
clone size: .
J gene: TRBJ1-1
V gene: TRBV5-8
CDR3 DNA: TGTGCCAGCAGCTTGATGACCGGTGAAGCTTTCTTT
CDR3 protein: CASSLMTGEAFF

D gene: .
clone size: .
J gene: TRBJ1-3
V gene: TRBV12-3/TRBV12-4
CDR3 DNA: TGTGCCAGCAGGGGAGGAGTGGGAAACACCATATATTTT
CDR3 protein: CASRGGVGNTIYF

D gene: .
clone size: .
J gene: TRBJ2-5
V gene: TRBV7-8
CDR3 DNA: TGTGCCAGCAGCCCCCGGACTAACCAAGAGACCCAGTACTTC
CDR3 protein: CASSPRTNQETQYF

D gene: .
clone size: .
J gene: TRBJ1-5
V gene: TRBV28
CDR3 DNA: TGTGCCAGCAGCCTACCCCCTCTACAAAGCGGGGGCAATCAGCCCCAGCATTTT
CDR3 protein: CASSLPPLQSGGNQPQHF

D gene: .
clone size: .
J gene: TRBJ1-6
V gene: TRBV27
CDR3 DNA: TGTGCCAGCAGTTTACGGGGGGCCCTCTATAATTCACCCCTCCACTTT
CDR3 protein: CASSLRGALYNSPLHF

D gene: .
clone size: .
J gene: TRBJ2-7
V gene: TRBV29-1
CDR3 DNA: TGCAGCGTTGGCCTTTTGGTGGGGGCCGGGGGCGAGCAGTACTTC
CDR3 protein: CSVGLLVGAGGEQYF

D gene: TRBD2
clone size: .
J gene: TRBJ2-1
V gene: TRBV7-3
CDR3 DNA: TGTGCCAGCGCCATAGCGGGAACCCGCTCCTACAATGAGCAGTTCTTC
CDR3 protein: CASAIAGTRSYNEQFF

D gene: .
clone size: .
J gene: TRBJ2-3
V gene: TRBV3-1/TRBV3-2
CDR3 DNA: TGTGCCAGCAGCCTCGGGGCGTCCCGCACAGATACGCAGTATTTT
CDR3 protein: CASSLGASRTDTQYF

D gene: .
clone size: .
J gene: TRBJ2-4
V gene: TRBV7-2
CDR3 DNA: TGTGCCAGCAGCTTAGTTCCCCAGGGGGGGAACATTCAGTACTTC
CDR3 protein: CASSLVPQGGNIQYF

D gene: .
clone size: .
J gene: TRBJ2-7
V gene: TRBV6-2/TRBV6-3
CDR3 DNA: TGTGCCAGCAGCCCTATCGGGGGCGGATACGAGCAGTACTTC
CDR3 protein: CASSPIGGGYEQYF

D gene: .
clone size: once
J gene: TRBJ1-2
V gene: TRBV4-1
CDR3 DNA: TGCGCCAGCAGCCAAGATTTTTATACAGGGATCGACTATGGCTACACCTTC
CDR3 protein: CASSQDFYTGIDYGYTF

D gene: .
clone size: .
J gene: TRBJ1-2
V gene: TRBV4-3
CDR3 DNA: TGCGCCAGCAGCCAAGAAAGACTCTGGGATGGCTACACCTTC
CDR3 protein: CASSQERLWDGYTF